These 9 T cell receptor beta chains were sequenced from one sample in a study of blood T cell repertoires in COVID-19. TCRdb's copy holds only in-frame clones and misses some; the assay was immunoSEQ multiplex PCR. The table records under 300,000 clones, approximately 91% of them present only once. Sequences were obtained from PBMCs or T cells enriched from blood (not recorded which). Receptors originate from a woman aged 25 to 39 who had recovered from COVID-19.

The V and J genes are TRBV6-6 and TRBJ1-1; 11 bases are a match to TRBD1. The CDR3 totals 15 residues. Germline CDR1 reads MNHNY; CDR2 reads SVGAGI (reference sequence). Germline trimming cut 4 bases from V and 6 bases from J; bases unmatched to any gene: 7. The CDR3 sequence is CASSSPGQGVAEAFF. The CDR3 nucleotides are TGTGCCAGCAGTTCTCCGGGACAGGGGGTGGCTGAAGCTTTCTTT.

This chain joins TRBV20-1 and TRBJ1-4; D is uncertain. Germline V gene lookup returns CDR1 DFQATT and CDR2 SNEGSKA (reference sequence). This CDR3 comprises 11 residues. V was cut by 3 bases and J by 6 bases, with 5 bases left in between. The CDR3 here is CSASPYEKLFF. Written as DNA, the CDR3 is TGCAGTGCTAGCCCTTATGAAAAACTGTTTTTT.

V gene TRBV13 combines with J gene TRBJ1-1; 7 bases are a match to TRBD1. Germline CDR1 and CDR2: PRHDT and FYEKMQ (reference sequence). The CDR3 length is 16 residues. The junction had 7 bases not matched to a gene; V was cut back by 2 bases and J by 1 base. The CDR3 region is CASSLTRTGENTEAFF. The CDR3 DNA is TGTGCCAGCAGCTTAACTCGGACAGGAGAGAACACTGAAGCTTTCTTT.

The J gene is TRBJ1-2, the V gene TRBV15, with D tentatively TRBD1 (6 bases). This CDR3 contains 16 residues. The V gene's germline CDR1 is LNHNV and CDR2 YYDKDF (reference sequence). V lost 0 bases, J lost 4 bases, and 15 bases lay in between. The CDR3 protein is CATSRDMVTGGYGYTF. In DNA, the CDR3 is TGTGCCACCAGCAGAGATATGGTGACAGGTGGCTATGGCTACACCTTC.

The chain combines TRBV7-3 with TRBJ2-5, with 7 positions matching TRBD1. Germline assignment: CDR1 SGHTA and CDR2 FQGTGA. The CDR3 covers 14 residues. V was clipped by 2 bases and J by 7 bases; unmatched bases: 7. CDR3 residues: CASSLDRASGTQYF. CDR3 nucleotides: TGTGCCAGCAGCTTAGACAGGGCCTCGGGGACCCAGTACTTC.

This chain uses TRBV1 with TRBJ1-4; the D call of TRBD1 is as the table states it, not checked on the DNA. TRBV1 is a known pseudogene. The CDR3 has 20 residues. The CDR3 nucleotides are TGCACCAGCAGCCAAGATTATCGAGGGGGCCCCGTTGCAACTAATGAAAAACTGTTTTTT. Translating gives CTSSQDYRGGPVATNEKLFF.

The chain recombines TRBV5-1 with TRBJ2-7, with a possible D match to TRBD2 (6 bases). The V end lost 0 bases, the J end lost 2 bases, and 9 bases lay between the germline ends. The CDR3 is 14 residues long. Germline-derived CDR1 and CDR2 are SGHRS and YFSETQ. The CDR3 is CASSLVGGAYEQYF. The DNA for the CDR3 is TGCGCCAGCAGCTTGGTTGGAGGGGCCTACGAGCAGTACTTC.

This chain connects TRBV18 to TRBJ2-5, with D perhaps matching TRBD2 (5 bases). The CDR3 runs to 13 residues. The V end lost 3 bases, the J end lost 3 bases, and 8 bases lay between the germline ends. CDR1 is KGHSH and CDR2 is LQKENI in the germline V gene. CDR3 sequence (DNA): TGTGCCAGCTCACCGACTACAAAAGAGACCCAGTACTTC. It encodes CASSPTTKETQYF.

This chain links TRBV6-5 with TRBJ1-2; D perhaps matches TRBD1 (5 bases). This CDR3 comprises 14 residues. V lost 11 bases and J 4 bases, leaving 20 bases between the germline ends. From germline, CDR1 is MNHEY and CDR2 SVGAGI. CDR3 residues: CASRPQQEGYGYTF. The DNA of the CDR3 is TGTGCCTCCAGGCCCCAACAGGAGGGCTATGGCTACACCTTC.